These 22 T cell receptor beta chains originate from one sample sequenced in a study of T cell changes during pregnancy in multiple sclerosis. Assay: immunoSEQ multiplex PCR; the TCRdb copy retains only in-frame clones and omits some. The table shows 80,000 or so clones, with about 90% occurring only once. This specimen was peripheral blood, taken before pregnancy. The receptors here all came from a female donor with multiple sclerosis, enrolled in a pregnancy study.

The chain recombines TRBV14 with TRBJ2-1; tentative D call: TRBD1 (6 bases). The V gene's germline CDR1 is SGHDN and CDR2 FVKESK. The CDR3 runs 12 residues. V dropped 9 bases and J dropped 10 bases, with 16 bases sitting between them. CDR3 in DNA: TGTGCCAGTACAGGGCCCTTGGGAGAGCAGTTCTTC. Its translation is CASTGPLGEQFF.

The chain links TRBV19 to TRBJ2-2; 11 nucleotides line up with TRBD1. The CDR3 is made up of 15 amino acids. CDR1 LNHDA and CDR2 SQIVND come from the germline V gene (reference sequence). The V segment lost 7 bases and the J segment 7 bases; nucleotides outside the gene matches: 8. The chain's CDR3 is CASIAGTGGIGELFF. The CDR3 nucleotides are TGTGCCAGTATTGCCGGGACAGGGGGTATCGGGGAGCTGTTTTTT.

The chain uses TRBV5-1 and TRBJ2-7; 9 nucleotides match TRBD1. The V segment lost 5 bases and the J segment 5 bases; nucleotides outside the gene matches: 2. The CDR3 sequence is 12 residues long. From germline, CDR1 is SGHRS and CDR2 YFSETQ. The CDR3 spells CASRQGAHEQYF. As DNA, the CDR3 is TGCGCCAGCAGACAGGGGGCCCACGAGCAGTACTTC.

The chain uses TRBV7-2 and TRBJ1-4; a possible D gene is TRBD1 (6 bases). With 6 bases removed from V and 4 bases from J, the gap between germline ends came to 18 bases. Germline V gene sequence: CDR1 SGHTA, CDR2 FQGNSA. This CDR3 has 16 residues. This CDR3 is CASRRTATSINEKLFF. DNA for the CDR3: TGTGCCAGCAGGCGGACAGCCACTTCTATTAATGAAAAACTGTTTTTT.

This clone was picked up one time. The V gene is TRBV28, the J gene TRBJ2-7; no firm D call. The V gene lost 2 bases and the J gene lost 3 bases, with 5 bases spanning the gap. The CDR3 is 12 amino acids. Germline CDR1 MDHEN, CDR2 SYDVKM. The CDR3 protein is CASSLPFYEQYF. Written as DNA, the CDR3 is TGTGCCAGCAGTTTACCCTTCTACGAGCAGTACTTC.

J is TRBJ1-5 and V is TRBV28; D is perhaps TRBD1 (6 bases). V lost 6 bases and J lost 3, with 12 bases in between. The CDR3 loop spans 14 amino acids. Looked up from germline, CDR1 is MDHEN and CDR2 is SYDVKM. CDR3 protein: CASSPHRANQPQHF. The CDR3 DNA follows: TGTGCCAGCAGCCCTCACAGGGCCAATCAGCCCCAGCATTTT.

This chain joins TRBV7-9 and TRBJ2-3; the match to TRBD2 covers 10 bases. There are 16 residues in the CDR3. The germline V gene has CDR1 SEHNR and CDR2 FQNEAQ (reference sequence). With 6 bases clipped from V and 0 bases from J, the junction kept 6 bases outside the gene matches. In nucleotides, the CDR3 is TGTGCCAGCAGTTTTAGCGGGAGGCTGAGCACAGATACGCAGTATTTT. It codes for CASSFSGRLSTDTQYF.

In DNA, the CDR3 is TGTGCCAGCAGTTACGGGACTAGCAAAGCCGAGCAGTACTTC. It is translated as CASSYGTSKAEQYF. V gene TRBV6-6 combines with J gene TRBJ2-7, with TRBD2 identical over 9 bases. The trim removed 2 bases at V and 6 bases at J, leaving 5 bases unmatched. Germline V gene data show CDR1 as MNHNY and CDR2 as SVGAGI (reference sequence). The CDR3 is 14 amino acids.

CDR3 coding DNA: TGTGCCAGCAGCTTCGAGGCAGGGGGCCAAGAGACCCAGTACTTC. This encodes CASSFEAGGQETQYF. The chain joins TRBV7-9 to TRBJ2-5; 7 positions agree with TRBD1. The length of the CDR3 is 15 residues. Germline-derived CDR1 and CDR2 are SEHNR and FQNEAQ (reference sequence). The junction had 5 bases not matched to a gene; V was cut back by 3 bases and J by 1 base.

The chain employs TRBV11-2 and TRBJ2-1, with TRBD2 matching over 7 bases. The trim removed 4 bases at V and 4 bases at J, leaving 16 bases unmatched. The CDR3 has 18 residues. Germline CDR1 and CDR2: SGHAT and FQNNGV. The DNA for the CDR3 is TGTGCCAGCAGCTCCCACCGACTAGCTCCACGCAAATACAATGAGCAGTTCTTC. Protein product: CASSSHRLAPRKYNEQFF.

This chain uses TRBV7-9 with TRBJ2-7; possible D gene TRBD1, 6 bases. The germline CDR1 and CDR2 sequences are SEHNR and FQNEAQ (reference sequence). Trimming shortened V by 1 base and J by 8 bases, and 12 bases separated the two germline ends. The CDR3 is made up of 13 amino acids. DNA of the CDR3: TGTGCCAGCAGCTTAGGAGGAACAGGGAAGCAGTACTTC. This codes for CASSLGGTGKQYF.

The chain couples TRBV28 to TRBJ2-7, with D tentatively TRBD2 (5 bases). Trimming cost V 7 bases and J 3 bases, with 16 bases left between them. The CDR3 has 14 residues. Germline V lookup: CDR1 MDHEN, CDR2 SYDVKM. For the CDR3, the DNA is TGTGCCAGCACCGAAGCGTCGGGGAACTACGAGCAGTACTTC. It yields the protein CASTEASGNYEQYF.

This chain connects TRBV9 to TRBJ1-5; the D gene is possibly TRBD1 (6 bases). The CDR3 sequence is 15 residues long. With 4 bases removed from V and 0 bases from J, the gap between germline ends came to 11 bases. Germline CDR1 is SGDLS and CDR2 is YYNGEE. The chain's CDR3 is CASSLTGDSNQPQHF. As DNA, the CDR3 is TGTGCCAGCAGCTTGACAGGAGATAGCAATCAGCCCCAGCATTTT.

The chain recombines TRBV19 with TRBJ1-1; D perhaps matches TRBD1 (6 bases). CDR1 and CDR2 from the germline V gene are LNHDA and SQIVND (reference sequence). CDR3 size: 13 residues. The V end lost 2 bases, the J end lost 3 bases, and 7 bases lay between the germline ends. The CDR3 DNA is TGTGCCAGTAGTATAAAGGGGGACACTGAAGCTTTCTTT. Translated, it gives CASSIKGDTEAFF.

The chain is built from TRBV7-8 and TRBJ1-2; D is possibly TRBD1 (6 bases). CDR3 size: 19 residues. Germline lookup yields CDR1 SGHVS and CDR2 FQNEAQ. Trimming cost V 1 base and J 7 bases, with 28 bases left between them. Written as DNA, the CDR3 is TGTGCCAGCAGCTTAGTTGGTACAGGGTTACCCACTACCCCTATTGGCTACACCTTC. Encoded protein: CASSLVGTGLPTTPIGYTF.

The chain is built from TRBV6-6 and TRBJ2-1, with 10 bases lining up with TRBD2. The junction had 7 bases not matched to a gene; V was cut back by 4 bases and J by 4 bases. This CDR3 is built from 16 residues. Germline-derived CDR1 and CDR2 are MNHNY and SVGAGI (reference sequence). The CDR3 DNA sequence: TGTGCCAGCAGTTTACCGGGACTAGCGATTTACAATGAGCAGTTCTTC. This sequence encodes CASSLPGLAIYNEQFF.

The V and J genes are TRBV6-6 and TRBJ1-5; 7 bases are shared with TRBD1. Germline V gene lookup returns CDR1 MNHNY and CDR2 SVGAGI (reference sequence). This CDR3 region has 15 residues. Trimming took 11 bases from V and 2 from J; bases not matched to a gene: 12. As DNA, the CDR3 is TGTGCCGTTCAGAGCCGGACAGGCGGCAATCAGCCCCAGCATTTT. Encoded protein: CAVQSRTGGNQPQHF.

This CDR3 reads CASRDRRLSVEQYF. As DNA, the CDR3 is TGTGCCAGCAGGGACAGGCGGCTGTCCGTCGAGCAGTACTTC. The chain couples TRBV28 to TRBJ2-7; 7 bases fit TRBD1. The CDR3 has 14 residues. J was trimmed by 6 bases and V by 6 bases; bases with no gene match: 11. Germline V gives CDR1 MDHEN, CDR2 SYDVKM.

In DNA, the CDR3 is TGTGCCAGCAGTTACTCGATTTCGGGGAACACTGAAGCTTTCTTT. This encodes CASSYSISGNTEAFF. The chain is built from TRBV6-6 and TRBJ1-1; D remains ambiguous. This CDR3 spans 15 amino acids. V lost 0 bases and J lost 1, with 9 bases in between. Germline loops: CDR1 MNHNY, CDR2 SVGAGI (reference sequence).

This clone was recorded once. This chain joins TRBV11-1 and TRBJ1-1; D is undetermined. CDR1 SGHAT and CDR2 FQDESV come from the germline V gene (reference sequence). This CDR3 has 14 residues. V lost 1 base to trimming and J lost 4 bases, with 10 bases between them. In DNA form, the CDR3 reads TGTGCCAGCAGCTTAGTTGGGTACAGCACTGAAGCTTTCTTT. This codes for CASSLVGYSTEAFF. Looking up the rest from reference TRBV11-1 and TRBJ1-1 gives the full variable domain: EAEVAQSPRYKITEKSQAVAFWCDPISGHATLYWYRQILGQGPELLVQFQDESVVDDSQLPKDRFSAERLKGVDSTLKIQPAELGDSAMYLCASSLVGYSTEAFFGQGTRLTVV.

This chain links TRBV6-5 with TRBJ2-1, with D perhaps TRBD1 (6 bases). CDR1 MNHEY and CDR2 SVGAGI come from the germline V gene. The CDR3 has 12 amino acids. Trimming took off 2 bases at V and 7 bases at J, with 6 bases between the two ends. The DNA for the CDR3 is TGTGCCAGCAGTTACAGGGGGAATGAGCAGTTCTTC. Translating gives CASSYRGNEQFF.

The chain links TRBV7-2 to TRBJ2-7; weak D call: TRBD1 (5 bases). This CDR3 is 14 amino acids long. CDR1 and CDR2 (germline): SGHTA, FQGNSA. The V end was cut by 1 base, the J end by 0 bases, with 7 bases between. The CDR3: CASSLGRASYEQYF. CDR3 coding DNA: TGTGCCAGCAGCTTAGGCAGGGCCTCCTACGAGCAGTACTTC.